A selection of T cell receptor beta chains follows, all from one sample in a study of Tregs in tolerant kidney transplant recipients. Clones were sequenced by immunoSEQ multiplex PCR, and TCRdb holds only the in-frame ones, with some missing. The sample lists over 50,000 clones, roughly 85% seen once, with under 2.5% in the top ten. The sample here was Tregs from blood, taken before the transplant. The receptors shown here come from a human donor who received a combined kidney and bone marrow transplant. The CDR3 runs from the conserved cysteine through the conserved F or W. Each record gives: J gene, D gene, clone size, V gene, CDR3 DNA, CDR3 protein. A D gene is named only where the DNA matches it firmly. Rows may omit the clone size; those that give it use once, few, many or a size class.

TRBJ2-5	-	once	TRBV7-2	TGTGCCAGCAGCTTGGCAGCGGGACAGCTGAAGACCCAGTACTTC	CASSLAAGQLKTQYF
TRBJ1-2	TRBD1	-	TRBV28	TGTGCCAGCAGTCCCCTATCGGGACAGATCTATGGCTACACCTTC	CASSPLSGQIYGYTF
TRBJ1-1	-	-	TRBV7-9	TGTGCCAGCAGCCCAAGACCGAACCTGAACACTGAAGCTTTCTTT	CASSPRPNLNTEAFF
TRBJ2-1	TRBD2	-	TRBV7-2	TGTGCCAGCAGCTTAGGTCCCACTAGCGGAAATGAGCAGTTCTTC	CASSLGPTSGNEQFF
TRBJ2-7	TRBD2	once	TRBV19	TGTGCCAGGATACTAGCGGTTATCAGTGTGCAGTACTTC	CARILAVISVQYF
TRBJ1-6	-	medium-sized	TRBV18	TGTGCCAGCTCACCACCCTCCGAACCCCTCCACTTT	CASSPPSEPLHF
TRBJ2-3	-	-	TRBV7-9	TGTGCCAGCAGCTTGCATAGGACAGATACGCAGTATTTT	CASSLHRTDTQYF
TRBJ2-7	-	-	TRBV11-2	TGTGCCAGCAAGGGGGTCTCCTCCTACGAGCAGTACTTC	CASKGVSSYEQYF
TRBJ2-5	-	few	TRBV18	TGTGCCAGCTCACGGGGCGGGGCCGAAGAGACCCAGTACTTC	CASSRGGAEETQYF
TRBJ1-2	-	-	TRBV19	TGTGCCAGTAGTACCCCTTCAGGGTTGCGTTATGGCTACACCTTC	CASSTPSGLRYGYTF
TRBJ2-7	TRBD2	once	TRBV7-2	TGTGCCAGCAGCTTAGGGGGGGGGAGGAGCGAGCAGTACTTC	CASSLGGGRSEQYF
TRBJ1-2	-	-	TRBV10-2	TGCGCCAGCAGTGACCCGGCGGGCGGCCGGATAAGCAACTATGGCTACACCTTC	CASSDPAGGRISNYGYTF
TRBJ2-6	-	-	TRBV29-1	TGCAGCGTTGTAAGTGGGGCTTGGGGGGCCAACGTCCTGACTTTC	CSVVSGAWGANVLTF
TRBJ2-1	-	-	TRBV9	TGTGCCAGCAGCGCTCCTTCGAACAATGAGCAGTTCTTC	CASSAPSNNEQFF
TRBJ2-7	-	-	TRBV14	TGTGCCAGCAGCCAAGGCCCGCGAGTTGGCGAGCAGTACTTC	CASSQGPRVGEQYF
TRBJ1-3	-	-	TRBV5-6	TGTGCCAGCAGCTTGGGGGACACCTCTGGAAACACCATATATTTT	CASSLGDTSGNTIYF
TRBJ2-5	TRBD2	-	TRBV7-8	TGTGCCAGCACCGAGGGACTAGCGGGCTACCAAGAGACCCAGTACTTC	CASTEGLAGYQETQYF
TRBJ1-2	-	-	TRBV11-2	TGTGCCAGCAGCTCTGGAAGGGGCGACTATGGCTACACCTTC	CASSSGRGDYGYTF
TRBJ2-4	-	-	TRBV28	TGTGCCAGCAACCTAGCTCCCCTAGCCAAAAACATTCAGTACTTC	CASNLAPLAKNIQYF
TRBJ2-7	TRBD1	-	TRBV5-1	TGCGCCAGCAGCTTGGGAACGACAGGGGGGTCCGAGCAGTACTTC	CASSLGTTGGSEQYF
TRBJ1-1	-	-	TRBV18	TGTGCCAGCTCACCGGGAGGGTGGACTGAAGCTTTCTTT	CASSPGGWTEAFF
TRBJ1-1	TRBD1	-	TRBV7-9	TGTGCCAGCATCCAGGACAGGGACACTGAAGCTTTCTTT	CASIQDRDTEAFF
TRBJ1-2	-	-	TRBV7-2	TGTGCCAGCAGCCCCAGGGCCTTACTAGGGGTTAACTATGGCTACACCTTC	CASSPRALLGVNYGYTF
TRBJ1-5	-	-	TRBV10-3	TGTGCCATCAGTCGGGACACCAGCAATCAGCCCCAGCATTTT	CAISRDTSNQPQHF
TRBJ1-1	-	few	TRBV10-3	TGTGCCATCAGTCCTTGGCAGGACAACACTGAAGCTTTCTTT	CAISPWQDNTEAFF
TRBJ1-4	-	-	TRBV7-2	TGTGCCAGCAGCTTACGGGCCAGGGGAGGTGTTGGTGAAAAACTGTTTTTT	CASSLRARGGVGEKLFF
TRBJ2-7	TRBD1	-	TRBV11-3	TGTGCCAGCAGCTCCGGACAGGGCTACGAGCAGTACTTC	CASSSGQGYEQYF
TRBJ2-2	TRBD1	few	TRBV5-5	TGTGCCACTCAGGGGGCAGACAGGGTCAACACCGGGGAGCTGTTTTTT	CATQGADRVNTGELFF
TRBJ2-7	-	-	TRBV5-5	TGTGCCAGCAGCTGGGGGGACGGGAGCTCCTACGAGCAGTACTTC	CASSWGDGSSYEQYF
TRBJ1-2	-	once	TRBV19	TGTGCCAGTAGTAGGGTCTACTATGGCTACACCTTC	CASSRVYYGYTF
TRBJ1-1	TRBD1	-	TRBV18	TGTGCCAGCTCACCCCAAACCACAGGGGTGACTGAAGCTTTCTTT	CASSPQTTGVTEAFF
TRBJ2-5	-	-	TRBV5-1	TGCGCCAGCAGCTTCGACACGTGGTGGGAGACCCAGTACTTC	CASSFDTWWETQYF
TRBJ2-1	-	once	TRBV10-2	TGCGCCAGCAGTGCCCCCGGGAGAAAGGACAATGAGCAGTTCTTC	CASSAPGRKDNEQFF
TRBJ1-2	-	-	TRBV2	TGTGCCAGCAGTGAAGGGGTTCCCTCGGTGGAGGGCTACACCTTC	CASSEGVPSVEGYTF
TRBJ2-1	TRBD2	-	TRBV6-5	TGTGCCAGCAGCCAAAGCGGGAGGGCCTTAGATGGGCAGTTCTTC	CASSQSGRALDGQFF
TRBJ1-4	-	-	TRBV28	TGTGCCAGCAGTTTCCCGGGACGGGAAAAACTGTTTTTT	CASSFPGREKLFF
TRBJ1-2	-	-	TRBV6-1	TGTGCCAGCAGGGGCAGCGAAGCACTCACCTTC	CASRGSEALTF
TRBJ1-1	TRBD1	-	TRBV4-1	TGCGCCAGCAGCCGGGGGACAGGGCGGACTGAAGCTTTCTTT	CASSRGTGRTEAFF
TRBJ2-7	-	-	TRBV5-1	TGCGCCAGCAGCCCCGGACGTGGGTCCTACGAGCAGTACTTC	CASSPGRGSYEQYF
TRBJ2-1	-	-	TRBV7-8	TGTGCCAGCAGCTTACAAGCGCAACCCTCCTACAATGAGCAGTTCTTC	CASSLQAQPSYNEQFF
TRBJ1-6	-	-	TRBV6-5	TGTGCCAGCAGTTACGGGGGGCTCGGATCACCCCTCCACTTT	CASSYGGLGSPLHF